This entry concerns a single TCR beta chain. Its antigen remains unknown. This CDR3 contains 16 residues. V shed 3 bases and J shed 0 bases, with 14 bases lying between them. The germline V gene encodes CDR1 MNHEY and CDR2 SVGAGI. The data belong to a study of blood T cells in healthy people across ages. General study findings and limits: Estimated diversity that came from one million T cells was considered an underestimate. Measured against age, TCR beta diversity per million T cells decreased in a roughly linear manner.

Staff drew roughly 10 milliliters of peripheral blood from each donor. Alongside a J-beta primer mix, a sample-barcoded 5' primer served in a second PCR lasting 7 to 11 cycles. Each CDR3 protein is one row after TCRdb ran MiXCR on the 5' RACE reads. Among about 1.7 million distinct CDR3 sequences listed, approximately 30% were seen once. The clonotype was recovered from a woman aged 25 to 45 in good health. The sample consisted of blood. The V gene is TRBV6-5, the J gene TRBJ1-1; D is undetermined. CDR3 sequence: CASSYAGGLMNTEAFF. The CDR3 nucleotides read TGTGCCAGCAGTTATGCGGGCGGGTTGATGAACACTGAAGCTTTCTTT.